These 9 T cell receptor beta chains originate from one sample sequenced in a study of sequential checkpoint blockade in melanoma. The treatment: randomized to nivolumab then ipilimumab (arm A) or the reverse (arm B). Profiling relied on immunoSEQ multiplex PCR, and the TCRdb table lists in-frame clones only, not all of them. This sample yields tens of thousands of clones, of which 70% to 90% are seen a single time; approximately 13% belongs to the top ten. The starting material was CD8+ T cells sorted from blood (inferred from file names), obtained from a patient given nivolumab and ipilimumab in sequence. The receptors were gathered from a human donor with melanoma.

The V gene is TRBV9, the J gene TRBJ2-3, with 13 bases fitting TRBD2. The CDR3 contains 15 residues. Unmatched junction bases numbered 7, after V lost 6 bases and J lost 6 bases. Germline lookup yields CDR1 SGDLS and CDR2 YYNGEE. CDR3 in DNA: TGTGCCAGCAACGGACTAGCGGGAGTTATGGATACGCAGTATTTT. This encodes CASNGLAGVMDTQYF.

The chain uses TRBV9 and TRBJ1-6; D is unresolved. CDR3 length: 14 residues. Germline V gene sequence: CDR1 SGDLS, CDR2 YYNGEE. Trimming removed 0 bases from V and 10 bases from J, with 11 bases in between. CDR3 coding DNA: TGTGCCAGCAGCGTAGCACAAGGAGGATCACCCCTCCACTTT. Residues: CASSVAQGGSPLHF. The entire variable domain, with the rest obtained from reference TRBV9 and TRBJ1-6, is as follows: DSGVTQTPKHLITATGQRVTLRCSPRSGDLSVYWYQQSLDQGLQFLIQYYNGEERAKGNILERFSAQQFPDLHSELNLSSLELGDSALYFCASSVAQGGSPLHFGNGTRLTVT.

The table lists this clone with a count of one. Here the CDR3 reads CAWITGTGNTGELFF. The CDR3 DNA is TGTGCCTGGATAACCGGGACAGGGAACACCGGGGAGCTGTTTTTT. This rearrangement joins TRBV30 to TRBJ2-2; 8 bases fit TRBD1. Germline V lookup: CDR1 GTSNPN, CDR2 SVGIG (reference sequence). This CDR3 comprises 15 residues. After removal of 4 bases from V and 1 base from J, the junction contained 5 bases not matched to a gene. Supplemented by reference TRBV30 and TRBJ2-2, the full variable domain reads SQTIHQWPATLVQPVGSPLSLECTVEGTSNPNLYWYRQAAGRGLQLLFYSVGIGQISSEVPQNLSASRPQDRQFILSSKKLLLSDSGFYLCAWITGTGNTGELFFGEGSRLTVL.

The chain has TRBV6-5 and TRBJ2-2, with 8 bases matching TRBD1. The CDR3 has 15 residues. Per germline, CDR1 MNHEY and CDR2 SVGAGI. V gave up 0 bases and J gave up 6 bases; unmatched junction bases: 3. The CDR3 sequence: CASSYSWTGPGELFF. The CDR3 DNA follows: TGTGCCAGCAGTTACTCCTGGACAGGGCCCGGGGAGCTGTTTTTT.

V usage is TRBV7-9 and J usage is TRBJ2-1; D is unclear. V lost 5 bases to trimming and J lost 5 bases, with 7 bases between them. CDR1 SEHNR and CDR2 FQNEAQ come from the germline V gene (reference sequence). The length of the CDR3 is 12 residues. DNA of the CDR3: TGTGCCAGCAGCGGTACTAACAATGAGCAGTTCTTC. Its translation: CASSGTNNEQFF.

The rearrangement joins TRBV5-5 to TRBJ1-2; TRBD1 aligns across 8 bases. The germline V gene encodes CDR1 SGHKS and CDR2 YYEKEE (reference sequence). The CDR3 has 15 residues. The trim removed 5 bases at V and 4 bases at J, leaving 10 bases unmatched. CDR3 region: CASSSPGQDIYGYTF. In DNA form, the CDR3 reads TGTGCCAGCAGTTCACCGGGACAGGATATCTATGGCTACACCTTC.

The V gene is TRBV5-1, the J gene TRBJ2-1; the D gene is possibly TRBD1 (7 bases). Trimming pared 6 bases from V and 6 bases from J, leaving 28 bases between. Germline CDR1 is SGHRS and CDR2 is YFSETQ. CDR3 length: 18 residues. This chain's CDR3 is CASNLPGGWWEVSNEQFF. In nucleotides, the CDR3 is TGCGCCAGCAATCTACCAGGGGGTTGGTGGGAGGTCTCCAATGAGCAGTTCTTC. The full variable domain, rest sourced from reference TRBV5-1 and TRBJ2-1, is KAGVTQTPRYLIKTRGQQVTLSCSPISGHRSVSWYQQTPGQGLQFLFEYFSETQRNKGNFPGRFSGRQFSNSRSEMNVSTLELGDSALYLCASNLPGGWWEVSNEQFFGPGTRLTVL.

This chain joins TRBV27 and TRBJ2-7, with D perhaps TRBD2 (6 bases). The CDR3 is 13 amino acids. Looked up from germline, CDR1 is MNHEY and CDR2 is SMNVEV (reference sequence). V lost 3 bases and J 2 bases, leaving 8 bases between the germline ends. The CDR3 spells CASSLGGTYEQYV. The CDR3 nucleotides read TGTGCCAGCAGTTTGGGAGGAACCTACGAGCAGTACGTC.

This clone was detected once. J is TRBJ2-6 and V is TRBV19; 9 bases are shared with TRBD2. Germline CDR1 reads LNHDA; CDR2 reads SQIVND (reference sequence). Trimming took 1 base from V and 0 from J; bases not matched to a gene: 4. This CDR3 has 18 residues. The CDR3 sequence is CASSIGLAGSSGANVLTF. The CDR3 bases are TGTGCCAGTAGTATAGGGCTAGCGGGGAGCTCTGGGGCCAACGTCCTGACTTTC.